Listed below are T cell receptor beta chains from one sample, sequenced in a study of blood T cells in healthy people across ages. MiXCR, run by TCRdb on the 5' RACE reads, gives a single entry per CDR3 protein. The sample contains roughly 1,500,000 distinct CDR3 sequences, approximately 40% of which appear only once. The specimen was blood. These receptors all stem from a woman between 18 and 29 years old in good health. The CDR3 runs from the conserved cysteine through the conserved F or W. Fields, in order: CDR3 length, V gene, clone size, J gene, CDR3 protein. Size tells how often a clone was seen (once, few, many) or the class of an expanded clone, and some rows leave it out.

CDR3 length: 14; V gene: TRBV20-1; clone size: -; J gene: TRBJ2-2; CDR3 protein: CSARPGGNTGELFF
CDR3 length: 11; V gene: TRBV20-1; clone size: -; J gene: TRBJ2-5; CDR3 protein: CSAREKETQYF
CDR3 length: 14; V gene: TRBV10-3; clone size: few; J gene: TRBJ1-1; CDR3 protein: CAISGQGGRTEAFF
CDR3 length: 14; V gene: TRBV2; clone size: -; J gene: TRBJ1-2; CDR3 protein: CASSTGGGVYGYTF
CDR3 length: 12; V gene: TRBV6-5; clone size: -; J gene: TRBJ2-1; CDR3 protein: CANSYSLSEQFF
CDR3 length: 14; V gene: TRBV27; clone size: few; J gene: TRBJ1-2; CDR3 protein: CASSLYPTGNGYTF
CDR3 length: 16; V gene: TRBV2; clone size: -; J gene: TRBJ2-1; CDR3 protein: CASSFRRTSAYNGQFF
CDR3 length: 17; V gene: TRBV7-2; clone size: -; J gene: TRBJ2-5; CDR3 protein: CASSFYWDWGTGSEQYF
CDR3 length: 14; V gene: TRBV2; clone size: -; J gene: TRBJ2-3; CDR3 protein: CTSSLAGGTDTQYF
CDR3 length: 13; V gene: TRBV3-1; clone size: few; J gene: -; CDR3 protein: CASSGDRTETQYF
CDR3 length: 14; V gene: TRBV6-5; clone size: -; J gene: TRBJ2-7; CDR3 protein: CASSYPYHPFEQYF
CDR3 length: 16; V gene: TRBV7-2; clone size: few; J gene: TRBJ2-1; CDR3 protein: CASSPQGLAGGHEQFF
CDR3 length: 16; V gene: TRBV12-3/TRBV12-4; clone size: -; J gene: TRBJ2-1; CDR3 protein: CASRSSDLAGVNEQFF
CDR3 length: 17; V gene: TRBV4-1; clone size: -; J gene: TRBJ2-2; CDR3 protein: CASSQDPGTRHTGELFF